Presented here are 23 T cell receptor beta chains from one specimen sequenced in a study of regulatory T cells in long-lasting Graves disease. The TCR beta library used iRepertoire HTBI primers with Arm-PCR amplification of CDR3. MiXCR, applied by TCRdb to the multiplex PCR reads, yields one record per CDR3 protein. Of about 420,000 distinct CDR3 sequences listed, 15% to 20% are singletons. As to time point: newly diagnosed GD, antithyroid drugs for less than 3 months. The TCR library was made from RNA extracted from PBMCs. The sample was also linked to a second study, of T cells in Graves' hyperthyroidism and ophthalmopathy.

The sample here was peripheral blood mononuclear cells (PBMCs), taken at new diagnosis, from a patient treated with antithyroid drugs. These receptor sequences come from a woman aged 18-30 years with Graves disease.

This clonotype was seen many times. V usage is TRBV20-1 and J usage is TRBJ1-2, with no clear D. This CDR3 region has 13 residues. The germline V and J ends were trimmed by 1 base and 4 bases, with 10 bases remaining between them. Germline CDR1 DFQATT, CDR2 SNEGSKA (reference sequence). CDR3 amino acids: CSARVPDVYGYTF. Written as DNA, the CDR3 is TGCAGTGCTAGAGTCCCGGATGTCTATGGCTACACCTTC.

V usage is TRBV6-1 and J usage is TRBJ1-4; D possibly corresponds to TRBD1 (5 bases). V lost 4 bases and J 5 bases, leaving 8 bases between the germline ends. CDR3 length: 13 amino acids. Germline CDR1 is MNHNS and CDR2 is SASEGT. The CDR3 reads CASSGQKNEKLFF. The CDR3, as DNA: TGTGCCAGCAGTGGACAGAAGAATGAAAAACTGTTTTTT.

This clonotype was counted at least ten times. CDR3 sequence: CASSLATGLVVEQYF. The CDR3 nucleotides read TGTGCCAGCAGCTTAGCTACCGGACTAGTGGTTGAGCAGTACTTC. The genes are TRBV11-2 and TRBJ2-7; 7 bases are a match to TRBD2. Germline V gene sequence: CDR1 SGHAT, CDR2 FQNNGV. Trimming removed 1 base from V and 7 bases from J; junction bases left unmatched: 10. The CDR3 spans 15 residues. Supplemented by reference TRBV11-2 and TRBJ2-7, the full variable domain reads EAGVAQSPRYKIIEKRQSVAFWCNPISGHATLYWYQQILGQGPKLLIQFQNNGVVDDSQLPKDRFSAERLKGVDSTLKIQPAKLEDSAVYLCASSLATGLVVEQYFGPGTRLTVT.

The chain has TRBV19 and TRBJ1-3; a weak D match, TRBD1 (5 bases). The CDR3 contains 14 residues. Germline loops: CDR1 LNHDA, CDR2 SQIVND (reference sequence). The germline V and J ends were trimmed by 6 bases and 7 bases, with 16 bases remaining between them. CDR3 nucleotides: TGTGCCAGTAGCCACGGGACCTCTACGAACACCATATATTTT. It is translated as CASSHGTSTNTIYF.

V is TRBV9 and J is TRBJ2-3; 12 positions match TRBD2. Trimming removed 6 bases from V and 3 bases from J; junction bases left unmatched: 8. The germline V gene has CDR1 SGDLS and CDR2 YYNGEE. The CDR3 length is 16 residues. CDR3 sequence: CASTPQTSGRTDTQYF. In DNA form, the CDR3 reads TGTGCCAGCACACCTCAGACTAGCGGGAGAACAGATACGCAGTATTTT. The entire variable domain, with the rest obtained from reference TRBV9 and TRBJ2-3, is as follows: DSGVTQTPKHLITATGQRVTLRCSPRSGDLSVYWYQQSLDQGLQFLIQYYNGEERAKGNILERFSAQQFPDLHSELNLSSLELGDSALYFCASTPQTSGRTDTQYFGPGTRLTVL.

This clonotype was seen a few times. V and J are TRBV18 and TRBJ2-1; TRBD1 matches 9 bases. The last part of the DNA fits TRBJ2-5 better; the J call may be wrong. In germline, CDR1 is KGHSH, CDR2 LQKENI. The CDR3 covers 15 residues. CDR3 in amino acids: CASSPGDRVTRTQYF. DNA of the CDR3: TGTGCCAGCTCACCAGGGGACAGGGTCACCCGGACCCAGTACTTC.

The table lists this clonotype with many counts. The V and J genes are TRBV20-1 and TRBJ2-5, with D possibly matching TRBD1 (6 bases). The V gene's germline CDR1 is DFQATT and CDR2 SNEGSKA (reference sequence). The CDR3 length is 12 residues. The germline V and J ends were trimmed by 6 bases and 5 bases, with 13 bases remaining between them. Written as DNA, the CDR3 is TGCAGTGCCCTTACAGGGCAGGAGACCCAGTACTTC. Translating gives CSALTGQETQYF.

This rearrangement joins TRBV6-2 or TRBV6-3 to TRBJ2-7; 9 bases map to TRBD2. V lost 6 bases, J lost 3 bases, and 9 bases stayed unmatched. CDR1 is MNHEY and CDR2 is SVGEGT in the germline V gene. The CDR3 has 15 amino acids. The CDR3 sequence is CASSNPLAGNYEQYF. DNA of the CDR3: TGTGCCAGCAGCAACCCGCTAGCGGGGAACTACGAGCAGTACTTC.

This clonotype was seen many times. V and J are TRBV20-1 and TRBJ2-5; D could derive from TRBD1 or TRBD2 (5 bases each). The germline V gene encodes CDR1 DFQATT and CDR2 SNEGSKA (reference sequence). Trimming removed 2 bases at V and 1 base at J, with 17 bases between. The length of the CDR3 is 16 residues. This CDR3 is CSARNPSRGVQETQYF. The CDR3 DNA sequence: TGCAGTGCTAGAAACCCCTCGAGGGGAGTCCAAGAGACCCAGTACTTC.

The V gene is TRBV20-1, the J gene TRBJ2-3; perhaps TRBD1 as D (5 bases). Germline CDR1 and CDR2: DFQATT and SNEGSKA (reference sequence). Deletions cut 4 bases from V and 2 bases from J, with 10 bases between. The CDR3 is made up of 13 amino acids. The chain's CDR3 is CSATAQVTDTQYF. CDR3 DNA sequence: TGCAGTGCTACGGCACAGGTCACAGATACGCAGTATTTT.

This clonotype has ten or more counts. V gene TRBV12-3 or TRBV12-4 combines with J gene TRBJ2-3, with TRBD2 identical over 7 bases. V was pared by 5 bases and J by 1 base, with 9 bases of the junction left unmatched. This CDR3 comprises 16 residues. The CDR3 nucleotides are TGTGCCAGCAGTCCCTCACACCGGGGGGGCACAGATACGCAGTATTTT. Its protein is CASSPSHRGGTDTQYF.

In this sample, this clonotype turned up many times. The chain carries TRBV2 and TRBJ2-7; 14 nucleotides agree with TRBD2. This CDR3 region has 16 residues. Germline V gene data show CDR1 as SNHLY and CDR2 as FYNNEI. V trimming: 6 bases; J trimming: 2 bases; junction bases outside the gene matches: 6. The CDR3 DNA is TGTGCCAGCAGATCCGGACTAGCGGGAGGACCCTACGAGCAGTACTTC. It codes for CASRSGLAGGPYEQYF.

This clonotype was counted many times. This sequence joins TRBV15 and TRBJ2-7; no clear D. In germline, CDR1 is LNHNV, CDR2 YYDKDF (reference sequence). The length of the CDR3 is 14 residues. The ends were cut back, 1 base at V and 5 bases at J, with 12 bases in the middle. CDR3 coding DNA: TGTGCCACCAGCAGAGTCTTAGAATCCCACGAGCAGTACTTC. This sequence encodes CATSRVLESHEQYF.

In this sample, this clonotype turned up many times. The chain employs TRBV20-1 and TRBJ2-1; a weak D match, TRBD2 (6 bases). CDR3 length: 14 amino acids. The V gene's germline CDR1 is DFQATT and CDR2 SNEGSKA (reference sequence). V was clipped by 0 bases and J by 1 base, with 7 bases between them. This CDR3 is CSAREGTSYNEQFF. The DNA for the CDR3 is TGCAGTGCTAGAGAAGGGACTTCCTACAATGAGCAGTTCTTC.

The chain is built from TRBV19 and TRBJ1-4; TRBD1 might be the D (5 bases). The ends were cut back, 3 bases at V and 4 bases at J, with 12 bases in the middle. Germline V gene lookup returns CDR1 LNHDA and CDR2 SQIVND (reference sequence). This CDR3 is 15 amino acids long. This CDR3 reads CASSIPGRSNEKLFF. The CDR3 nucleotides read TGTGCCAGTAGTATCCCGGGACGGAGTAATGAAAAACTGTTTTTT.

Notes on this clonotype: It may be a read error: a sequence one base away is much more abundant. Given the absence of the conserved phenylalanine or tryptophan at the CDR3 end, a read error is likely. This rearrangement joins TRBV2 to TRBJ2-7; no reliable D call. CDR1 SNHLY and CDR2 FYNNEI come from the germline V gene. There are 12 residues in the CDR3. V lost 6 bases and J lost 3, with 9 bases in between. CDR3 sequence reads: CASSSNDYEQYS. DNA of the CDR3: TGTGCCAGCAGCTCAAACGACTACGAGCAGTACTCC.

The V call is TRBV20-1, the J call TRBJ2-7, with 7 bases fitting TRBD1. Germline V lookup: CDR1 DFQATT, CDR2 SNEGSKA (reference sequence). There are 13 residues in the CDR3. After removal of 3 bases from V and 3 bases from J, the junction contained 5 bases not matched to a gene. The CDR3 sequence: CSASWPGGYEQYF. Written as DNA, the CDR3 is TGCAGTGCTAGCTGGCCAGGGGGCTACGAGCAGTACTTC.

This clonotype was detected ten times or more. The CDR3 DNA sequence: TGTGCCAGCAGTTTAAGGACGATTGGCTACACCTTC. Translation: CASSLRTIGYTF. The gene calls are TRBV12-3 or TRBV12-4 and TRBJ1-2; D uncertain. This CDR3 has 12 residues. The V and J ends lost 2 bases and 7 bases respectively, with 8 bases between them.

This clonotype has more than one count but fewer than ten. The V and J genes are TRBV7-9 and TRBJ2-4; D gene ambiguous. Germline CDR1 SEHNR, CDR2 FQNEAQ (reference sequence). There are 18 residues in the CDR3. V lost 2 bases and J 0 bases, leaving 17 bases between the germline ends. CDR3 amino acids: CASSLSLSGLLAKNIQYF. Here the CDR3 DNA reads TGTGCCAGCAGCTTATCCCTCTCAGGATTACTAGCCAAAAACATTCAGTACTTC.

This clonotype has a handful of counts. The junction does not match germline at one end; this may be a read error. The chain joins TRBV6-2 or TRBV6-3 to TRBJ1-1; D is ambiguous. The CDR3 is 14 residues long. Germline lookup yields CDR1 MNHEY and CDR2 SVGEGT. The CDR3 is CASSNSPSGTEAFF. CDR3 DNA: TGTGCCAGCAGTAACTCACCAAGCGGCACTGAAGCTTTCTTT.

This clonotype was observed at least ten times. J is TRBJ2-1 and V is TRBV28; the D is unclear. This CDR3 is built from 12 residues. Deletions cut 5 bases from V and 7 bases from J, with 9 bases between. CDR1 and CDR2 (germline): MDHEN, SYDVKM. CDR3 sequence (DNA): TGTGCCAGCAGTGCCCGTTGGAATGAGCAGTTCTTC. Amino acids: CASSARWNEQFF.

This clonotype was counted at least ten times. The V gene is TRBV7-8, the J gene TRBJ2-3; 14 nucleotides align to TRBD2. With 5 bases clipped from V and 4 bases from J, the junction kept 8 bases outside the gene matches. The length of the CDR3 is 17 residues. Germline CDR1 SGHVS, CDR2 FQNEAQ. The CDR3 spells CASSQGLAGVIPDTQYF. The DNA of the CDR3 is TGTGCCAGCAGCCAGGGACTAGCGGGAGTTATTCCAGATACGCAGTATTTT.

The sample holds many counts of this clonotype. The chain recombines TRBV28 with TRBJ2-7, with D uncertain. Germline CDR1 is MDHEN and CDR2 is SYDVKM. CDR3 size: 17 residues. The V and J ends lost 3 bases and 1 base respectively, with 19 bases between them. Here the CDR3 reads CASSFPRPFSASYEQYF. The CDR3 DNA is TGTGCCAGCAGTTTTCCCCGGCCATTTTCGGCGTCCTACGAGCAGTACTTC.